This is a list of T cell receptor beta chains from one sample in a study of blood T cell repertoires in COVID-19. Some clones are missing from TCRdb's copy, which holds only in-frame ones; the method was immunoSEQ multiplex PCR. The sample shows under 250,000 clones, approximately 82% of them seen only once. The sample consisted of peripheral blood. The receptors come from a man aged 45-60 years with active or convalescent COVID-19. Both conserved end residues are part of each CDR3. The D gene is left open where the match is weak. Clone size is stated in some rows and not others, as once, few, many or a class when expanded.

cdr3_aa: CASSPQLPNYGYTF
cdr3_nt: TGTGCCAGCAGCCCCCAACTACCCAACTATGGCTACACCTTC
v_call: TRBV11-2
d_call: .
j_call: TRBJ1-2
clone_size: .

cdr3_aa: CASRTSGGTDTQYF
cdr3_nt: TGTGCCAGCAGAACTAGCGGGGGCACAGATACGCAGTATTTT
v_call: TRBV7-2
d_call: TRBD2
j_call: TRBJ2-3
clone_size: .

cdr3_aa: CASGQNPRYGYTF
cdr3_nt: TGTGCCAGCGGGCAGAACCCTCGATATGGCTACACCTTC
v_call: TRBV6-5
d_call: .
j_call: TRBJ1-2
clone_size: .

cdr3_aa: CASIRGQGDTGELFF
cdr3_nt: TGTGCCAGCATTAGAGGACAGGGGGACACCGGGGAGCTGTTTTTT
v_call: TRBV7-9
d_call: TRBD1
j_call: TRBJ2-2
clone_size: .

cdr3_aa: CAISVTGMDTEAFF
cdr3_nt: TGTGCCATCAGTGTGACAGGAATGGACACTGAAGCTTTCTTT
v_call: TRBV10-3
d_call: .
j_call: TRBJ1-1
clone_size: .

cdr3_aa: CASSPQDRPYEQYF
cdr3_nt: TGTGCCAGCAGTCCCCAAGACAGACCCTACGAGCAGTACTTC
v_call: TRBV27
d_call: .
j_call: TRBJ2-7
clone_size: .

cdr3_aa: CASSLVGSGQETQYF
cdr3_nt: TGTGCCAGCAGCTTGGTGGGTAGCGGCCAAGAGACCCAGTACTTC
v_call: TRBV5-4
d_call: .
j_call: TRBJ2-5
clone_size: .

cdr3_aa: CASSQDLGLAGSYNEQFF
cdr3_nt: TGCGCCAGCAGCCAAGATCTGGGGCTAGCGGGTTCCTACAATGAGCAGTTCTTC
v_call: TRBV4-3
d_call: TRBD2
j_call: TRBJ2-1
clone_size: .

cdr3_aa: CASSVGSGDREQPQHF
cdr3_nt: TGTGCCAGCAGCGTAGGGTCGGGAGACAGGGAGCAGCCCCAGCATTTT
v_call: TRBV9
d_call: TRBD1
j_call: TRBJ1-5
clone_size: .

cdr3_aa: CASSGQFTGELFF
cdr3_nt: TGTGCCAGCAGCGGACAGTTCACCGGGGAGCTGTTTTTT
v_call: TRBV28
d_call: .
j_call: TRBJ2-2
clone_size: .

cdr3_aa: CASSRRYDTEAFF
cdr3_nt: TGTGCCAGCAGCCGCCGGTATGACACTGAAGCTTTCTTT
v_call: TRBV28
d_call: .
j_call: TRBJ1-1
clone_size: .

cdr3_aa: CASSFQGLATEAFF
cdr3_nt: TGTGCCAGCAGTTTTCAGGGATTGGCCACTGAAGCTTTCTTT
v_call: TRBV6-5
d_call: .
j_call: TRBJ1-1
clone_size: .

cdr3_aa: CASSLGTGLGTEAFF
cdr3_nt: TGCGCCAGCAGCTTAGGGACAGGGCTCGGCACTGAAGCTTTCTTT
v_call: TRBV5-1
d_call: TRBD1
j_call: TRBJ1-1
clone_size: .

cdr3_aa: CASSRDRRLNYEQFF
cdr3_nt: TGTGCCAGCAGTCGTGACAGGAGACTAAACTATGAGCAGTTCTTC
v_call: TRBV5-6
d_call: .
j_call: TRBJ2-1
clone_size: few

cdr3_aa: CASSLSVGGYTF
cdr3_nt: TGTGCCAGCAGTTTATCGGTCGGTGGCTACACCTTC
v_call: TRBV12-3/TRBV12-4
d_call: .
j_call: TRBJ1-2
clone_size: .

cdr3_aa: CASISQEYEQYF
cdr3_nt: TGTGCCAGCATAAGCCAGGAATACGAGCAGTACTTC
v_call: TRBV28
d_call: .
j_call: TRBJ2-7
clone_size: .

cdr3_aa: CATSASRRGGTSYEQYF
cdr3_nt: TGTGCCACCAGTGCCTCCAGGAGGGGGGGTACATCCTACGAGCAGTACTTC
v_call: TRBV24-1
d_call: .
j_call: TRBJ2-7
clone_size: many

cdr3_aa: CASSRVAGDSEQYF
cdr3_nt: TGCGCCAGCTCCAGGGTAGCGGGAGATTCCGAGCAGTACTTC
v_call: TRBV5-1
d_call: TRBD2
j_call: TRBJ2-7
clone_size: .

cdr3_aa: CASSLTSDSYNEQFF
cdr3_nt: TGTGCCAGCAGCTTGACTAGCGACTCCTACAATGAGCAGTTCTTC
v_call: TRBV5-5
d_call: TRBD2
j_call: TRBJ2-1
clone_size: .

cdr3_aa: CASAKGPQINEQFF
cdr3_nt: TGCGCCAGCGCCAAGGGGCCCCAAATCAATGAGCAGTTCTTC
v_call: TRBV10-1
d_call: .
j_call: TRBJ2-1
clone_size: few

cdr3_aa: CASSFRGEQFF
cdr3_nt: TGTGCCAGCAGTTTTAGAGGAGAGCAGTTCTTC
v_call: TRBV12-3/TRBV12-4
d_call: .
j_call: TRBJ2-1
clone_size: .

cdr3_aa: CASSPGTSGGEWETQYF
cdr3_nt: TGTGCCAGCAGCCCGGGGACTAGCGGGGGGGAGTGGGAGACCCAGTACTTC
v_call: TRBV7-2
d_call: TRBD2
j_call: TRBJ2-5
clone_size: .

cdr3_aa: CASSITYEQYF
cdr3_nt: TGTGCCAGCAGCATCACCTACGAGCAGTACTTC
v_call: TRBV5-6
d_call: .
j_call: TRBJ2-7
clone_size: .

cdr3_aa: CASSPGLLVSSYNEQFF
cdr3_nt: TGTGCCAGCAGCCCCGGCCTACTAGTTAGCTCCTACAATGAGCAGTTCTTC
v_call: TRBV5-5
d_call: .
j_call: TRBJ2-1
clone_size: .

cdr3_aa: CASSPSPNYGYTF
cdr3_nt: TGTGCCAGCAGTCCCTCCCCCAACTATGGCTACACCTTC
v_call: TRBV28
d_call: .
j_call: TRBJ1-2
clone_size: .

cdr3_aa: CASSIGAGIGNQPQHF
cdr3_nt: TGTGCCAGTAGTATAGGGGCGGGTATCGGGAATCAGCCCCAGCATTTT
v_call: TRBV19
d_call: .
j_call: TRBJ1-5
clone_size: .

cdr3_aa: CASSDSVVFLYNEQFF
cdr3_nt: TGTGCCAGTAGCGACAGTGTAGTTTTTCTCTACAATGAGCAGTTCTTC
v_call: TRBV19
d_call: .
j_call: TRBJ2-1
clone_size: .

cdr3_aa: CATRDGTTYEQYF
cdr3_nt: TGTGCCACCAGGGACGGGACTACCTACGAGCAGTACTTC
v_call: TRBV10-3
d_call: TRBD2
j_call: TRBJ2-7
clone_size: .

cdr3_aa: CAISELEAGGSYEQYF
cdr3_nt: TGTGCCATCAGTGAGCTTGAGGCAGGGGGATCCTACGAGCAGTACTTC
v_call: TRBV10-3
d_call: TRBD1
j_call: TRBJ2-7
clone_size: .

cdr3_aa: CASSTGTGWLQPQHF
cdr3_nt: TGTGCCAGCAGTACCGGGACAGGGTGGCTCCAGCCCCAGCATTTT
v_call: TRBV28
d_call: TRBD1
j_call: TRBJ1-5
clone_size: .

cdr3_aa: CATRTGATNEKLFF
cdr3_nt: TGTGCCACCCGTACGGGGGCAACTAATGAAAAACTGTTTTTT
v_call: TRBV15
d_call: .
j_call: TRBJ1-4
clone_size: .

cdr3_aa: CASSLGLRAFF
cdr3_nt: TGTGCCAGCAGTTTGGGGCTGCGTGCTTTCTTT
v_call: TRBV12-3/TRBV12-4
d_call: .
j_call: TRBJ1-1
clone_size: .

cdr3_aa: CASSPDKNQPQHF
cdr3_nt: TGTGCCAGCAGCCCGGACAAAAATCAGCCCCAGCATTTT
v_call: TRBV2
d_call: .
j_call: TRBJ1-5
clone_size: .

cdr3_aa: CASTPGWARRSDTQYF
cdr3_nt: TGTGCCAGCACCCCGGGGTGGGCTAGACGGTCCGATACGCAGTATTTT
v_call: TRBV27
d_call: .
j_call: TRBJ2-3
clone_size: .

cdr3_aa: CASSYRQEQYF
cdr3_nt: TGTGCCAGCAGTTACCGACAAGAGCAGTACTTC
v_call: TRBV6-5
d_call: .
j_call: TRBJ2-7
clone_size: .

cdr3_aa: CASSLEVFGRYTF
cdr3_nt: TGTGCCAGCAGCTTAGAGGTCTTTGGGCGCTACACCTTC
v_call: TRBV11-2
d_call: .
j_call: TRBJ1-2
clone_size: .

cdr3_aa: CASSTDSGNQPQHF
cdr3_nt: TGTGCCAGTAGTACCGACAGCGGGAATCAGCCCCAGCATTTT
v_call: TRBV19
d_call: .
j_call: TRBJ1-5
clone_size: .

cdr3_aa: CASSSGTPATNEKLFF
cdr3_nt: TGTGCCAGCAGCTCCGGGACACCCGCAACTAATGAAAAACTGTTTTTT
v_call: TRBV7-9
d_call: .
j_call: TRBJ1-4
clone_size: .